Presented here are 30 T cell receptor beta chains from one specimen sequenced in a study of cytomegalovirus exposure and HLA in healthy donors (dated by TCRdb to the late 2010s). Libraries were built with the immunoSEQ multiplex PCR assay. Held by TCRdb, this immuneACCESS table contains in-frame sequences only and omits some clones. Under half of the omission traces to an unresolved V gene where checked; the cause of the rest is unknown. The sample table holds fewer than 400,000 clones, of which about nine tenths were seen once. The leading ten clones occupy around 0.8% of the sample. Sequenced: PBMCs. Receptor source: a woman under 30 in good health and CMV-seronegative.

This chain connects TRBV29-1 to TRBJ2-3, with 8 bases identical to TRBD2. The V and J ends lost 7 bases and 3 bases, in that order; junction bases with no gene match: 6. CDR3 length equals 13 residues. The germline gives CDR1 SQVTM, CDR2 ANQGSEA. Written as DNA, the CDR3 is TGCAGCGGGTATCGGGGGGGTACAGATACGCAGTATTTT. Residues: CSGYRGGTDTQYF.

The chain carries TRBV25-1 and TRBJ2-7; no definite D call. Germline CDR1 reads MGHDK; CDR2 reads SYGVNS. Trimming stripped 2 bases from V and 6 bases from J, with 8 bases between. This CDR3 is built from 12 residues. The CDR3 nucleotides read TGTGCCAGCAGTGAAGGCACGGGCGAGCAGTACTTC. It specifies CASSEGTGEQYF.

CDR3 in amino acids: CASSLATSGSRDEQFF. In DNA form, the CDR3 reads TGTGCCAGCAGCCTCGCGACTAGCGGGAGTAGGGATGAGCAGTTCTTC. The rearrangement joins TRBV5-6 to TRBJ2-1; 12 nucleotides match TRBD2. From germline, CDR1 is SGHDT and CDR2 YYEEEE. CDR3 length: 16 residues. V dropped 4 bases and J dropped 8; count of bases not matched to a gene: 10.

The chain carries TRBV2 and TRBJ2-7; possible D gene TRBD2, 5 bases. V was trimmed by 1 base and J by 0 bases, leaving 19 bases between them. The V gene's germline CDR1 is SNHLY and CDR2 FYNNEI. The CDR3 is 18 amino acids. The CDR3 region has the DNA TGTGCCAGCAGTGAAGATAATCTCGGGGTAGGAACCTCCTACGAGCAGTACTTC. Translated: CASSEDNLGVGTSYEQYF.

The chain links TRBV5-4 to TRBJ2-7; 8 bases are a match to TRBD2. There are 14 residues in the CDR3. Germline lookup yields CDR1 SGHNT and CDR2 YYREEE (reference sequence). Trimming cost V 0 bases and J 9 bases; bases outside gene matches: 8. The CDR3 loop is CASSLAGLASGQYF. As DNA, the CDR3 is TGTGCCAGCAGCTTGGCCGGACTAGCAAGCGGGCAGTACTTC.

CDR3 sequence (DNA): TGTGCCAGCAGCCGTGCCGAGCTCTCAGAAGCTTTCTTT. Residues: CASSRAELSEAFF. The chain joins TRBV14 to TRBJ1-1; D uncertain. Germline lookup yields CDR1 SGHDN and CDR2 FVKESK. This CDR3 is built from 13 residues. Deletions cut 4 bases from V and 8 bases from J, with 14 bases between.

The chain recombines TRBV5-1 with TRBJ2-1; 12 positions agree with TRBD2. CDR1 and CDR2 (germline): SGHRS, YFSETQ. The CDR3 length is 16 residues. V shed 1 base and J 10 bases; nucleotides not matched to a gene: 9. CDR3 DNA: TGCGCCAGCAGCTTGAGGCTAGCGGGAGGGCTATTGGAGCAGTTCTTC. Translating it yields CASSLRLAGGLLEQFF.

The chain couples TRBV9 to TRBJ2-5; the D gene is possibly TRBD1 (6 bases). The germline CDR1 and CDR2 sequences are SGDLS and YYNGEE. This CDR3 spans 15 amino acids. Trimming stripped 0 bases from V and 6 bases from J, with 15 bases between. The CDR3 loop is CASSVGTLGGQTQYF. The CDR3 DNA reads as TGTGCCAGCAGCGTAGGGACCTTAGGGGGACAGACCCAGTACTTC.

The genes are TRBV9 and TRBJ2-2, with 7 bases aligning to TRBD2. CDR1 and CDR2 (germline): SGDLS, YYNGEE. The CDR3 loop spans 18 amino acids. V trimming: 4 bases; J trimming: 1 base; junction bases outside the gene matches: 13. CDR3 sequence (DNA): TGTGCCAGCAGCCCCGCCGGGAAGCGGGGAAGGAACACCGGGGAGCTGTTTTTT. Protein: CASSPAGKRGRNTGELFF.

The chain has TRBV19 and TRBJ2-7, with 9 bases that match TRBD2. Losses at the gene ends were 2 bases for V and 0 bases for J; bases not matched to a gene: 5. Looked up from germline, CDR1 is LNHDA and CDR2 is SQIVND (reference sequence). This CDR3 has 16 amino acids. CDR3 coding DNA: TGTGCCAGTAGTATAATCTCTAGCGGGAACTCCTACGAGCAGTACTTC. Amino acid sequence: CASSIISSGNSYEQYF.

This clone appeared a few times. The chain's CDR3 is CASSRGGVGEQFF. The DNA of the CDR3 is TGTGCCAGTAGTCGAGGGGGGGTCGGTGAGCAGTTCTTC. J is TRBJ2-1 and V is TRBV19, with TRBD2 as a possible D gene (7 bases). Germline V gene lookup returns CDR1 LNHDA and CDR2 SQIVND (reference sequence). This CDR3 has 13 residues. V lost 5 bases and J 9 bases, leaving 14 bases between the germline ends.

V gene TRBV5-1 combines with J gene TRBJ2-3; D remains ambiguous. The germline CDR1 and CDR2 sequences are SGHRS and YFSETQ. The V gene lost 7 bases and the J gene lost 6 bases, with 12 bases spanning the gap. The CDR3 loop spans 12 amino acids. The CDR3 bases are TGCGCCAGCGCGGCAGCTCAGGATACGCAGTATTTT. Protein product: CASAAAQDTQYF.

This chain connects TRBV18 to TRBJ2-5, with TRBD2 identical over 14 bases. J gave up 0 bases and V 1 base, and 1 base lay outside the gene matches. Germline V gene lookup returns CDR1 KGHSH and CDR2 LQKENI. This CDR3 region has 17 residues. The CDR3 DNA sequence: TGTGCCAGCTCACCACGGACTAGCGGGAGGTACCAAGAGACCCAGTACTTC. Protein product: CASSPRTSGRYQETQYF.

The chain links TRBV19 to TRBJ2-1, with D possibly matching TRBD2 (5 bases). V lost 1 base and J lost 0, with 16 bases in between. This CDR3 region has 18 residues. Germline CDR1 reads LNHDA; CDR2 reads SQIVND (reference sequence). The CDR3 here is CASSIVGGRRSSYNEQFF. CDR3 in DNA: TGTGCCAGTAGTATAGTAGGAGGACGACGTAGCTCCTACAATGAGCAGTTCTTC. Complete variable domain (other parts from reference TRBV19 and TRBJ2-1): DGGITQSPKYLFRKEGQNVTLSCEQNLNHDAMYWYRQDPGQGLRLIYYSQIVNDFQKGDIAEGYSVSREKKESFPLTVTSAQKNPTAFYLCASSIVGGRRSSYNEQFFGPGTRLTVL.

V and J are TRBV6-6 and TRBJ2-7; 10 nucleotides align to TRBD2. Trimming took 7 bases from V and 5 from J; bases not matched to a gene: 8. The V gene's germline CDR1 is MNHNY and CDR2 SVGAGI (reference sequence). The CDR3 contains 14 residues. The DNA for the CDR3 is TGTGCCAGCACCGCGGCTAGCGGGAGCCACGAGCAGTACTTC. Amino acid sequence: CASTAASGSHEQYF.

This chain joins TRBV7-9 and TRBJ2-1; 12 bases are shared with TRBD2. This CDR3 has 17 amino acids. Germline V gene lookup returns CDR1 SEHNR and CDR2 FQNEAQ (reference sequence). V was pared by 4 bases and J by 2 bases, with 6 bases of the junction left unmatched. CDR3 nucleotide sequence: TGTGCCAGCAGCTCAGGTCCTAGCGGGAGGGCCTACAATGAGCAGTTCTTC. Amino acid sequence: CASSSGPSGRAYNEQFF.

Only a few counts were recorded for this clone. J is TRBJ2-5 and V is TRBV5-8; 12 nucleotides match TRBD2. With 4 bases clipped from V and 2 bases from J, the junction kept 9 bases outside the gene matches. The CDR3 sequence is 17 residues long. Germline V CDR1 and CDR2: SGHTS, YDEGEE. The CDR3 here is CASSPGLAGAGQETQYF. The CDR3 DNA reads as TGTGCCAGCAGCCCGGGACTAGCGGGCGCTGGTCAAGAGACCCAGTACTTC.

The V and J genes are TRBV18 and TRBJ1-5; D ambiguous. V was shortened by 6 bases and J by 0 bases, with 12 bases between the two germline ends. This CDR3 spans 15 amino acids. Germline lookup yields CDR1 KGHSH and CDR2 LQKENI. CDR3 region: CASSPTQISNQPQHF. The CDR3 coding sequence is TGTGCCAGCTCCCCAACACAAATTAGCAATCAGCCCCAGCATTTT.

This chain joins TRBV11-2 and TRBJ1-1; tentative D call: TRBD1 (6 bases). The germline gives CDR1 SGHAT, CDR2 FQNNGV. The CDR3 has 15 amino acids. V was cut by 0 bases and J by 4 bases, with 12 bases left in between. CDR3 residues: CASSLDRRDTTEAFF. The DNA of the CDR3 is TGTGCCAGCAGCTTAGATCGTCGGGACACCACTGAAGCTTTCTTT.

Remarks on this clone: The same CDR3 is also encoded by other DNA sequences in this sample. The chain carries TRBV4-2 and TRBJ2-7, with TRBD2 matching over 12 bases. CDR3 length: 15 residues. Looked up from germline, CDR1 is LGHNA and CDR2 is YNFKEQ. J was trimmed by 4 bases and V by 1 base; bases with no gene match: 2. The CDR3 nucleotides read TGTGCCAGCAGCCAAGCCGGGACTAGCGGGTACGAGCAGTACTTC. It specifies CASSQAGTSGYEQYF.

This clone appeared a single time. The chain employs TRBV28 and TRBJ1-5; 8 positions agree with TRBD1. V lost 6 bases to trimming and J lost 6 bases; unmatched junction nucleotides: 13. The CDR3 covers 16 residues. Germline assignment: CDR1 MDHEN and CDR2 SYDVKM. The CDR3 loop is CASSQPADRAGQPQHF. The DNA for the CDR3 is TGTGCCAGCAGCCAGCCGGCGGACAGGGCGGGTCAGCCCCAGCATTTT.

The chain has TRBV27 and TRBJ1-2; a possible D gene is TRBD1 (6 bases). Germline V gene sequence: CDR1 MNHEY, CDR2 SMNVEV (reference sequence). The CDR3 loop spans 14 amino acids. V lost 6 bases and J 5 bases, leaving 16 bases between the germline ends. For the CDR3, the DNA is TGTGCCAGCAGGGGGAGGGGGTTAGGTTATGGCTACACCTTC. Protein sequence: CASRGRGLGYGYTF.

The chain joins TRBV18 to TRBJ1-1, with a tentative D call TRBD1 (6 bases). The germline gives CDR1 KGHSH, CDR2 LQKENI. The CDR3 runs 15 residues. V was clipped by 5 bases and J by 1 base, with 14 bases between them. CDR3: CASSSGTNQNTEAFF. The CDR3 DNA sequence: TGTGCCAGCTCATCCGGGACAAATCAGAACACTGAAGCTTTCTTT. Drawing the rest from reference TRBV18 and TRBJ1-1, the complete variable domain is NAGVMQNPRHLVRRRGQEARLRCSPMKGHSHVYWYRQLPEEGLKFMVYLQKENIIDESGMPKERFSAEFPKEGPSILRIQQVVRGDSAAYFCASSSGTNQNTEAFFGQGTRLTVV.

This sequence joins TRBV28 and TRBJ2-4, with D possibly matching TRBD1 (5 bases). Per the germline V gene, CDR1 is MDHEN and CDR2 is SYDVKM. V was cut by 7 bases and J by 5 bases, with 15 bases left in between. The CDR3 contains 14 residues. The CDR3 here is CASMVDPGQNIQYF. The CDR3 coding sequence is TGTGCCAGCATGGTCGATCCAGGGCAAAACATTCAGTACTTC.

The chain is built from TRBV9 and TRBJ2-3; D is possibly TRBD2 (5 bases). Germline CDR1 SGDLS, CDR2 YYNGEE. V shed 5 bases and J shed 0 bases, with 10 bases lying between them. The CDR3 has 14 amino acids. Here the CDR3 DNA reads TGTGCCAGCAGGAGGGAGAGCAGCACAGATACGCAGTATTTT. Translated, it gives CASRRESSTDTQYF.

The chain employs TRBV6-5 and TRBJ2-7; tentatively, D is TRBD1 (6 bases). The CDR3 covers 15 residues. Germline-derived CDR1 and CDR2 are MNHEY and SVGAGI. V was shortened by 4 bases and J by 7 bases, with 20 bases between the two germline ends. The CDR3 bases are TGTGCCAGCAGTTTTCTCAGGGGCGTCTTTAGGGAGCAGTACTTC. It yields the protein CASSFLRGVFREQYF.

Written as DNA, the CDR3 is TGTGCCAGCAGCTCCCGTCTTGGTGGCGGAGCCGACCCCTACAATGAGCAGTTCTTC. It is translated as CASSSRLGGGADPYNEQFF. The chain couples TRBV9 to TRBJ2-1; D unresolved. Per the germline V gene, CDR1 is SGDLS and CDR2 is YYNGEE. The CDR3 runs to 19 residues. V lost 4 bases and J lost 2, with 25 bases in between.

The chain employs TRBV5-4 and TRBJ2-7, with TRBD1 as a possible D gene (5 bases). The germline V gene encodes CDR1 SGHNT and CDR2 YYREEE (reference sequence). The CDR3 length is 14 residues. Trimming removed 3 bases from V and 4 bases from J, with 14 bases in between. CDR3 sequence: CASSWGEHGYEQYF. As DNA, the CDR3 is TGTGCCAGCAGCTGGGGCGAACACGGTTACGAGCAGTACTTC.

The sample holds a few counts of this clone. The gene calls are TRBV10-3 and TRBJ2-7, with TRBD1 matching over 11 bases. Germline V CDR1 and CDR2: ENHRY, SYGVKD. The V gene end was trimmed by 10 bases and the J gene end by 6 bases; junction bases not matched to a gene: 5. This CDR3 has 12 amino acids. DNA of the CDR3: TGTGCCAGCCGGACAGGGGGCACCGAGCAGTACTTC. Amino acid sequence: CASRTGGTEQYF.

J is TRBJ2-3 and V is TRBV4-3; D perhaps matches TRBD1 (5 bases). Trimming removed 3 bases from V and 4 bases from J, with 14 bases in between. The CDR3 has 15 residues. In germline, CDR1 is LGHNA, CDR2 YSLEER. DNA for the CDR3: TGCGCCAGCAGCCAGGGCAGGGCTCCCCCAGATACGCAGTATTTT. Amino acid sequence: CASSQGRAPPDTQYF.